This record covers a single TCR beta chain. As yet, its antigen is unknown. This CDR3 region has 17 residues. CDR1 and CDR2 (germline): MNHEY, SMNVEV (reference sequence). The junction had 6 bases not matched to a gene; V was cut back by 3 bases and J by 0 bases. Produced via immunoSEQ multiplex PCR; TCRdb's table is partial and in-frame only. This table has 150,000 or so clones, around nine tenths appearing once. The sample is drawn from a study of cytomegalovirus exposure and HLA in healthy donors. Study-wide results and limits: According to reports, the classifier identified cytomegalovirus status with high specificity and sensitivity. According to a subsequent analysis, TCR clusters from the first cohort were inclined to appear together in the roughly 120 validation repertoires.

This sequence was found in a man between 18 and 35 years old in good health and CMV-seropositive. Specimen: PBMCs. The V call is TRBV27, the J call TRBJ2-3; TRBD2 agrees at 10 bases. The DNA for the CDR3 is TGTGCCAGCAGTTTCCGACTAGCGGGTGGAAGCACAGATACGCAGTATTTT. Translated, it gives CASSFRLAGGSTDTQYF.